These 29 T cell receptor beta chains were sequenced from one sample in a study of blood T cell repertoires in COVID-19. The table came from immunoSEQ multiplex PCR; TCRdb's copy has only in-frame clones and leaves some out. The repertoire holds a few hundred thousand clones, with 75% to 90% as singletons. The source material was PBMCs or T cells enriched from blood (not recorded which). These receptor sequences come from a man between 18 and 35 years old who had recovered from COVID-19.

V is TRBV5-1 and J is TRBJ2-1; weak D call: TRBD2 (6 bases). V was clipped by 0 bases and J by 10 bases, with 11 bases between them. CDR1 and CDR2 from the germline V gene are SGHRS and YFSETQ. This CDR3 has 13 amino acids. This CDR3 is CASSLEGGREQFF. CDR3 DNA sequence: TGCGCCAGCAGCTTGGAGGGAGGAAGGGAGCAGTTCTTC. The full variable domain, rest sourced from reference TRBV5-1 and TRBJ2-1, is KAGVTQTPRYLIKTRGQQVTLSCSPISGHRSVSWYQQTPGQGLQFLFEYFSETQRNKGNFPGRFSGRQFSNSRSEMNVSTLELGDSALYLCASSLEGGREQFFGPGTRLTVL.

DNA for the CDR3: TGTGCCAGCAGCTTGCAACAGGGCGGTTCACCCCTCCACTTT. Its translation: CASSLQQGGSPLHF. V usage is TRBV5-6 and J usage is TRBJ1-6, with D possibly matching TRBD1 (6 bases). Trimming stripped 1 base from V and 9 bases from J, with 11 bases between. The CDR3 consists of 14 residues. Per the germline V gene, CDR1 is SGHDT and CDR2 is YYEEEE.

This sequence joins TRBV24-1 and TRBJ2-2, with D perhaps matching TRBD1 (7 bases). This CDR3 spans 17 amino acids. CDR1 and CDR2 from the germline V gene are KGHDR and SFDVKD. Deletions cut 1 base from V and 5 bases from J, with 16 bases between. CDR3 bases: TGTGCCACCAGTGATTTAACGTGGGCAGGGGGGACCGGGGAGCTGTTTTTT. Translation gives CATSDLTWAGGTGELFF.

V is TRBV29-1 and J is TRBJ1-4, with 7 bases lining up with TRBD1. Germline V gives CDR1 SQVTM, CDR2 ANQGSEA. Unmatched junction bases numbered 13, after V lost 6 bases and J lost 6 bases. CDR3 length equals 15 residues. DNA of the CDR3: TGCAGCGTCCAAGGGGGCGCCCTTAGCTATGAAAAACTGTTTTTT. Translation: CSVQGGALSYEKLFF.

The rearrangement joins TRBV5-8 to TRBJ2-7, with 8 nucleotides matching TRBD2. Germline values: CDR1 SGHTS, CDR2 YDEGEE. The J segment lost 2 bases and the V segment lost 6 bases, leaving 10 bases of the junction unmatched. This CDR3 has 15 residues. The CDR3 nucleotides read TGTGCCAGCAACGGGAGGGGGACAAGTCCCTACGAGCAGTACTTC. Translation gives CASNGRGTSPYEQYF.

CDR3 DNA sequence: TGTGCCAGCAGCGTAGGAGGGGCTAGCGGGAGAACGGGCGAGCAGTACTTC. Amino acid sequence: CASSVGGASGRTGEQYF. The genes are TRBV9 and TRBJ2-7; 10 bases align to TRBD2. J lost 6 bases, V lost 0 bases, and 12 bases had no gene match. This CDR3 comprises 17 residues. CDR1 is SGDLS, CDR2 YYNGEE, per germline.

This chain links TRBV7-8 with TRBJ1-5; D possibly corresponds to TRBD1 (6 bases). The V end was cut by 1 base, the J end by 1 base, with 11 bases between. The CDR3 contains 16 residues. CDR1 SGHVS and CDR2 FQNEAQ come from the germline V gene. CDR3 sequence (DNA): TGTGCCAGCAGCTTAGGGATTCAGGGGAGCAATCAGCCCCAGCATTTT. Its protein product is CASSLGIQGSNQPQHF. The full variable domain, completed using reference TRBV7-8 and TRBJ1-5, is GAGVSQSPRYKVAKRGQDVALRCDPISGHVSLFWYQQALGQGPEFLTYFQNEAQLDKSGLPSDRFFAERPEGSVSTLKIQRTQQEDSAVYLCASSLGIQGSNQPQHFGDGTRLSIL.

The chain uses TRBV18 and TRBJ1-1, with TRBD1 as a possible D gene (5 bases). V gave up 2 bases and J gave up 1 base, with 11 bases separating them. The germline gives CDR1 KGHSH, CDR2 LQKENI. This CDR3 is built from 15 residues. The CDR3 nucleotides read TGTGCCAGCTCACCAAGAGACAGCCCGAACACTGAAGCTTTCTTT. This codes for CASSPRDSPNTEAFF. Full variable domain (remainder filled in from reference TRBV18 and TRBJ1-1): NAGVMQNPRHLVRRRGQEARLRCSPMKGHSHVYWYRQLPEEGLKFMVYLQKENIIDESGMPKERFSAEFPKEGPSILRIQQVVRGDSAAYFCASSPRDSPNTEAFFGQGTRLTVV.

The J gene is TRBJ2-7, the V gene TRBV11-3, with D perhaps matching TRBD1 (6 bases). This CDR3 is 14 amino acids long. V was cut by 5 bases and J by 2 bases, with 13 bases left in between. Germline-derived CDR1 and CDR2 are SGHNT and YENEEA. This chain's CDR3 is CASSEADRPYEQYF. CDR3 DNA sequence: TGTGCCAGCAGCGAGGCGGACAGACCCTACGAGCAGTACTTC.

The chain uses TRBV11-2 and TRBJ1-1; D is uncertain. This CDR3 is 14 amino acids long. Germline-derived CDR1 and CDR2 are SGHAT and FQNNGV. With 6 bases removed from V and 2 bases from J, the gap between germline ends came to 13 bases. The CDR3 bases are TGTGCCAGCAGACCGATCTATAGAAACACTGAAGCTTTCTTT. This sequence encodes CASRPIYRNTEAFF.

This clone has a handful of counts. The rearrangement joins TRBV14 to TRBJ1-5; D remains ambiguous. The ends were cut back, 4 bases at V and 9 bases at J, with 10 bases in the middle. CDR1 is SGHDN and CDR2 is FVKESK in the germline V gene. The CDR3 consists of 12 residues. As DNA, the CDR3 is TGTGCCAGCAGCCTTGGGGAGGCGCCCCAGCATTTT. Protein sequence: CASSLGEAPQHF.

Points on this clone: Other DNA sequences in the same sample also yield this CDR3. V and J are TRBV18 and TRBJ1-5; D gene uncertain. V gave up 3 bases and J gave up 0 bases, with 3 bases separating them. Per germline, CDR1 KGHSH and CDR2 LQKENI. This CDR3 spans 13 amino acids. The CDR3 spells CASSPSSNQPQHF. CDR3 bases: TGTGCCAGCTCACCGAGTAGCAATCAGCCCCAGCATTTT. Based on the CDR3 plus reference TRBV18 and TRBJ1-5, the full variable domain is NAGVMQNPRHLVRRRGQEARLRCSPMKGHSHVYWYRQLPEEGLKFMVYLQKENIIDESGMPKERFSAEFPKEGPSILRIQQVVRGDSAAYFCASSPSSNQPQHFGDGTRLSIL.

The J gene is TRBJ1-2, the V gene TRBV4-1; D ambiguous. The CDR3 loop spans 16 amino acids. V was cut by 0 bases and J by 3 bases, with 14 bases left in between. Germline CDR1 reads MGHRA; CDR2 reads YSYEKL. CDR3 bases: TGCGCCAGCAGCCAAGAGATCAGACTGAACCACTATGGCTACACCTTC. Encoded protein: CASSQEIRLNHYGYTF.

This rearrangement joins TRBV28 to TRBJ2-3, with D possibly TRBD2 on 5 matching bases. The CDR3 is 15 amino acids. Trimming cost V 1 base and J 0 bases, with 8 bases left between them. Germline V lookup: CDR1 MDHEN, CDR2 SYDVKM. The CDR3 spells CASSLSGMSTDTQYF. DNA for the CDR3: TGTGCCAGCAGTTTATCCGGGATGAGCACAGATACGCAGTATTTT.

This clone was counted only a few times. V gene TRBV28 combines with J gene TRBJ2-7, with 8 nucleotides matching TRBD2. The CDR3 spans 14 residues. The V gene's germline CDR1 is MDHEN and CDR2 SYDVKM. Losses at the gene ends were 3 bases for V and 4 bases for J; bases not matched to a gene: 5. The CDR3 reads CASSLAGGTYEQYF. The CDR3 bases are TGTGCCAGCAGTTTGGCGGGAGGCACTTACGAGCAGTACTTC. The full variable domain, its missing parts supplied by reference TRBV28 and TRBJ2-7, is DVKVTQSSRYLVKRTGEKVFLECVQDMDHENMFWYRQDPGLGLRLIYFSYDVKMKEKGDIPEGYSVSREKKERFSLILESASTNQTSMYLCASSLAGGTYEQYFGPGTRLTVT.

The chain joins TRBV2 to TRBJ2-5; D is perhaps TRBD2 (6 bases). There are 14 residues in the CDR3. Germline CDR1 reads SNHLY; CDR2 reads FYNNEI. With 10 bases removed from V and 0 bases from J, the gap between germline ends came to 15 bases. CDR3 region: CATSVGGYQETQYF. The CDR3 nucleotides read TGTGCCACGTCGGTGGGGGGATACCAAGAGACCCAGTACTTC.

This sequence joins TRBV27 and TRBJ2-6; weak D call: TRBD2 (5 bases). Germline V gives CDR1 MNHEY, CDR2 SMNVEV (reference sequence). The CDR3 is 15 amino acids. Trimming took off 3 bases at V and 2 bases at J, with 8 bases between the two ends. The DNA of the CDR3 is TGTGCCAGCAGTTTGGCGGAGGCTGGGGCCAACGTCCTGACTTTC. Translated, it gives CASSLAEAGANVLTF.

In its sample, this clone was seen once. The chain links TRBV5-1 to TRBJ1-4; tentative D call: TRBD1 (6 bases). Germline CDR1 reads SGHRS; CDR2 reads YFSETQ. This CDR3 spans 14 amino acids. The V gene lost 0 bases and the J gene lost 8 bases, with 11 bases spanning the gap. The CDR3 region is CASSLAGEEEKLFF. The CDR3 coding sequence is TGCGCCAGCAGCTTGGCAGGGGAAGAGGAAAAACTGTTTTTT.

This chain connects TRBV5-1 to TRBJ2-2, with a possible D match to TRBD1 (5 bases). The V and J ends lost 4 bases and 5 bases respectively, with 12 bases between them. Germline V gene data show CDR1 as SGHRS and CDR2 as YFSETQ. CDR3 length: 14 residues. The DNA for the CDR3 is TGCGCCAGCAGCCTTGGACAAAGGACCGGGGAGCTGTTTTTT. Protein: CASSLGQRTGELFF. Variable domain in full (rest from reference TRBV5-1 and TRBJ2-2): KAGVTQTPRYLIKTRGQQVTLSCSPISGHRSVSWYQQTPGQGLQFLFEYFSETQRNKGNFPGRFSGRQFSNSRSEMNVSTLELGDSALYLCASSLGQRTGELFFGEGSRLTVL.

This chain joins TRBV11-2 and TRBJ2-7; D perhaps matches TRBD2 (5 bases). The CDR3 sequence is 13 residues long. V gave up 2 bases and J gave up 3 bases, with 8 bases separating them. Germline V gives CDR1 SGHAT, CDR2 FQNNGV. DNA for the CDR3: TGTGCCAGCAGCTTATACGCGGGCTACGAGCAGTACTTC. As protein: CASSLYAGYEQYF.

The V and J genes are TRBV6-4 and TRBJ2-3; the match to TRBD2 covers 12 bases. V lost 4 bases, J lost 4 bases, and 6 bases stayed unmatched. CDR1 is MRHNA and CDR2 is SNTAGT in the germline V gene. This CDR3 has 16 amino acids. In DNA, the CDR3 is TGTGCCAGCAGTGCTTCTAGCGGGGGGGCGGCAGATACGCAGTATTTT. Residues: CASSASSGGAADTQYF.

The rearrangement joins TRBV7-2 to TRBJ2-7; TRBD2 agrees at 7 bases. The CDR3 length is 15 residues. Losses at the gene ends were 1 base for V and 2 bases for J; bases not matched to a gene: 5. Germline V gene lookup returns CDR1 SGHTA and CDR2 FQGNSA. The CDR3 sequence: CASSLGGGPAYEQYF. CDR3 DNA sequence: TGTGCCAGCAGCTTAGGGGGGGGTCCGGCCTACGAGCAGTACTTC.

The CDR3 coding sequence is TGTGCCAGCAGCTTAGTCGGGGTTTATTCCTACGAGCAGTACTTC. Translating it yields CASSLVGVYSYEQYF. This chain joins TRBV7-7 and TRBJ2-7; TRBD2 is a possible D gene (5 bases). The CDR3 extends over 15 amino acids. Trimming cost V 1 base and J 1 base, with 11 bases left between them. Germline CDR1 is SSHAT and CDR2 is FNYEAQ (reference sequence).

V and J are TRBV4-1 and TRBJ2-7, with 9 bases aligning to TRBD2. Germline V gives CDR1 MGHRA, CDR2 YSYEKL. This CDR3 has 16 residues. With 1 base clipped from V and 2 bases from J, the junction kept 6 bases outside the gene matches. The CDR3 loop reads CASSQALAGRPYEQYF. The CDR3 DNA is TGCGCCAGCAGCCAAGCCCTAGCGGGGCGCCCCTACGAGCAGTACTTC.

The V call is TRBV11-2, the J call TRBJ1-5; D unclear. CDR1 is SGHAT, CDR2 FQNNGV, per germline. V was trimmed by 6 bases and J by 2 bases, leaving 14 bases between them. This CDR3 spans 15 amino acids. The CDR3 region is CASSKEGLGNQPQHF. CDR3 sequence (DNA): TGTGCCAGCAGTAAGGAGGGATTGGGCAATCAGCCCCAGCATTTT.

The chain links TRBV5-1 to TRBJ1-5, with no clear D. Trimming removed 2 bases at V and 4 bases at J, with 10 bases between. CDR3 size: 14 residues. Germline V gene sequence: CDR1 SGHRS, CDR2 YFSETQ. The CDR3 protein is CASSFAGGNQPQHF. CDR3 nucleotides: TGCGCCAGCAGCTTCGCGGGAGGGAATCAGCCCCAGCATTTT.

The CDR3 sequence is CASSQEDGTGLGNWEKLFF. In DNA, the CDR3 is TGTGCCAGCAGCCAAGAGGATGGGACAGGGCTAGGAAATTGGGAAAAACTGTTTTTT. This chain connects TRBV14 to TRBJ1-4; 9 bases match TRBD1. V shed 0 bases, J shed 8 bases, and the junction held 16 bases outside the gene matches. This CDR3 is built from 19 residues. Germline V CDR1 and CDR2: SGHDN, FVKESK.

The J gene is TRBJ2-1, the V gene TRBV30; TRBD2 is a possible D gene (5 bases). Germline V gene sequence: CDR1 GTSNPN, CDR2 SVGIG (reference sequence). Trimming pared 2 bases from V and 5 bases from J, leaving 13 bases between. This CDR3 region has 14 residues. CDR3 sequence reads: CAWSTERRNNEQFF. In DNA form, the CDR3 reads TGTGCCTGGAGTACCGAGCGGAGAAACAATGAGCAGTTCTTC.

The CDR3 reads CASSWAGNTEAFF. DNA of the CDR3: TGTGCCAGCAGTTGGGCGGGGAACACTGAAGCTTTCTTT. V gene TRBV6-5 combines with J gene TRBJ1-1; D unresolved. The germline gives CDR1 MNHEY, CDR2 SVGAGI. Trimming left V 4 bases short and J 1 base short, with 7 bases between. The CDR3 contains 13 residues.